The source of this TCR beta chain is a study of cytomegalovirus exposure and HLA in healthy donors. Broader study findings: According to a subsequent analysis, TCR clusters identified in the first cohort showed a tendency to co-occur across the roughly 130 validation repertoires.

Germline V gives CDR1 MNHNS, CDR2 SASEGT. Deletions cut 3 bases from V and 7 bases from J, with 4 bases between. CDR3 size: 11 residues. Only in-frame clones appear in the TCRdb table, and some are missing; sequencing was by immunoSEQ multiplex PCR. The repertoire holds 220,000 or so clones, with over 80% as singletons. On this clone: Antigen unknown.

This TCR came from a woman aged 18-29 years in good health and CMV-seronegative. The J gene is TRBJ2-1, the V gene TRBV6-1; D is unclear. The sample taken for sequencing was PBMCs. The CDR3 DNA sequence: TGTGCCAGCAGTGATTGGAATGAGCAGTTCTTC. Protein: CASSDWNEQFF.